Each of the 18 T cell receptor beta chains below was sequenced from the same sample in a study of blood T cell repertoires in COVID-19. TCRdb's copy holds only in-frame clones and misses some; the assay was immunoSEQ multiplex PCR. The sample shows 270,000 or so clones, 85% of them seen only once. The sequenced sample consisted of PBMCs or T cells enriched from blood (not recorded which). These receptors all come from a woman between 45 and 65 years old who had been exposed to COVID-19.

V and J are TRBV19 and TRBJ2-1, with TRBD1 as a possible D gene (6 bases). Germline V gene sequence: CDR1 LNHDA, CDR2 SQIVND (reference sequence). Trimming left V 4 bases short and J 3 bases short, with 19 bases between. This CDR3 is 17 amino acids long. CDR3 loop: CASSTLPTEGVYNEQFF. DNA for the CDR3: TGTGCCAGTAGTACCCTCCCTACTGAGGGGGTCTACAATGAGCAGTTCTTC.

This clone was seen only a few times. The rearrangement links TRBV7-8 to TRBJ2-7; 7 bases fit TRBD1. The CDR3 extends over 15 amino acids. After removal of 1 base from V and 0 bases from J, the junction contained 3 bases not matched to a gene. Germline-derived CDR1 and CDR2 are SGHVS and FQNEAQ. CDR3 protein: CASSLGRGSSYEQYF. In DNA, the CDR3 is TGTGCCAGCAGCTTAGGCAGGGGGTCCTCCTACGAGCAGTACTTC.

The chain has TRBV7-9 and TRBJ1-1; possibly TRBD1 for D (5 bases). V was clipped by 4 bases and J by 6 bases, with 15 bases between them. Germline assignment: CDR1 SEHNR and CDR2 FQNEAQ (reference sequence). The CDR3 covers 14 residues. CDR3 region: CASSSPQGGSEAFF. Written as DNA, the CDR3 is TGTGCCAGCAGCTCCCCTCAGGGAGGGTCTGAAGCTTTCTTT. Full variable domain (rest looked up from reference TRBV7-9 and TRBJ1-1): DTGVSQNPRHKITKRGQNVTFRCDPISEHNRLYWYRQTLGQGPEFLTYFQNEAQLEKSRLLSDRFSAERPKGSFSTLEIQRTEQGDSAMYLCASSSPQGGSEAFFGQGTRLTVV.

V gene TRBV2 combines with J gene TRBJ1-3; TRBD1 matches 7 bases. After removal of 6 bases from V and 1 base from J, the junction contained 12 bases not matched to a gene. The CDR3 length is 17 residues. The germline gives CDR1 SNHLY, CDR2 FYNNEI. Written as DNA, the CDR3 is TGTGCCAGCAGCATAATTGACAGGGCGATTTCTGGAAACACCATATATTTT. Its translation: CASSIIDRAISGNTIYF.

The chain is built from TRBV12-3 or TRBV12-4 and TRBJ1-1, with D tentatively TRBD1 (5 bases). This CDR3 has 13 amino acids. V lost 6 bases and J lost 1, with 9 bases in between. CDR3 amino acids: CASSWGGNTEAFF. CDR3 bases: TGTGCCAGCAGCTGGGGGGGGAACACTGAAGCTTTCTTT.

The chain recombines TRBV18 with TRBJ2-7; 8 positions agree with TRBD2. The CDR3 is made up of 12 amino acids. The V gene's germline CDR1 is KGHSH and CDR2 LQKENI. J gave up 4 bases and V 6 bases, and 2 bases lay outside the gene matches. The CDR3 loop reads CASSREGYEQYF. The CDR3 DNA follows: TGTGCCAGCTCCCGGGAGGGATACGAGCAGTACTTC. Combining the CDR3 with reference TRBV18 and TRBJ2-7 gives the whole variable domain NAGVMQNPRHLVRRRGQEARLRCSPMKGHSHVYWYRQLPEEGLKFMVYLQKENIIDESGMPKERFSAEFPKEGPSILRIQQVVRGDSAAYFCASSREGYEQYFGPGTRLTVT.

The chain employs TRBV5-4 and TRBJ2-3, with a weak D call TRBD1 (6 bases). CDR1 is SGHNT and CDR2 is YYREEE in the germline V gene (reference sequence). This CDR3 is 13 amino acids long. Trimming removed 4 bases at V and 6 bases at J, with 12 bases between. CDR3 loop: CASSHTGMDTQYF. CDR3 DNA: TGTGCCAGCAGCCACACAGGGATGGATACGCAGTATTTT.

The rearrangement uses TRBV12-3 or TRBV12-4 and TRBJ2-1; a weak D match, TRBD1 (6 bases). Trimming cost V 6 bases and J 1 base, with 7 bases left between them. The CDR3 is made up of 13 amino acids. As DNA, the CDR3 is TGTGCCAGCAGGAGGGGGTCCTACAATGAGCAGTTCTTC. Translated, it gives CASRRGSYNEQFF.

The V gene is TRBV4-1, the J gene TRBJ1-2; 7 positions agree with TRBD1. The CDR3 loop spans 17 amino acids. V trimming: 2 bases; J trimming: 7 bases; junction bases outside the gene matches: 16. In germline, CDR1 is MGHRA, CDR2 YSYEKL. The CDR3 DNA follows: TGCGCCAGCAGCCAAACCTATAGCCCGCCAGGGGGACGTGGCTACACCTTC. Encoded protein: CASSQTYSPPGGRGYTF.

About this clone: The sample has other DNA sequences that encode this CDR3 too. The chain employs TRBV29-1 and TRBJ1-1; D perhaps matches TRBD1 (6 bases). V was pared by 3 bases and J by 1 base, with 9 bases between. CDR3 length: 13 amino acids. Germline V gives CDR1 SQVTM, CDR2 ANQGSEA. The CDR3 region is CSVETGQNTEAFF. As DNA, the CDR3 is TGCAGCGTTGAGACAGGACAGAACACTGAAGCTTTCTTT.

The chain joins TRBV30 to TRBJ2-5; weak D call: TRBD2 (5 bases). The CDR3 contains 13 residues. Germline V gene lookup returns CDR1 GTSNPN and CDR2 SVGIG (reference sequence). The germline V and J ends were trimmed by 7 bases and 6 bases, with 18 bases remaining between them. The CDR3 nucleotides are TGTGCCTTCCGGAAAGGGAGTCTGAAGACCCAGTACTTC. It codes for CAFRKGSLKTQYF.

The chain couples TRBV7-2 to TRBJ2-3, with D tentatively TRBD2 (6 bases). Trimming shortened V by 1 base and J by 2 bases, and 16 bases separated the two germline ends. The CDR3 spans 17 residues. In germline, CDR1 is SGHTA, CDR2 FQGNSA. CDR3 region: CASSLGPWLATTDTQYF. The CDR3 nucleotides read TGTGCCAGCAGCTTAGGCCCCTGGCTAGCGACCACAGATACGCAGTATTTT.

The chain employs TRBV11-2 and TRBJ1-1; D unclear. The V end lost 2 bases, the J end lost 4 bases, and 8 bases lay between the germline ends. The CDR3 contains 13 residues. Per the germline V gene, CDR1 is SGHAT and CDR2 is FQNNGV. This CDR3 is CASSLPTVTEAFF. In DNA, the CDR3 is TGTGCCAGCAGCTTACCCACAGTCACTGAAGCTTTCTTT. Drawing the rest from reference TRBV11-2 and TRBJ1-1, the complete variable domain is EAGVAQSPRYKIIEKRQSVAFWCNPISGHATLYWYQQILGQGPKLLIQFQNNGVVDDSQLPKDRFSAERLKGVDSTLKIQPAKLEDSAVYLCASSLPTVTEAFFGQGTRLTVV.

CDR3 protein: CASSERTSSYEQYF. The CDR3, as DNA: TGTGCCAGCAGTGAAAGGACTAGCTCCTACGAGCAGTACTTC. The V call is TRBV6-1, the J call TRBJ2-7; TRBD2 agrees at 7 bases. V was clipped by 2 bases and J by 0 bases; unmatched bases: 1. Per the germline V gene, CDR1 is MNHNS and CDR2 is SASEGT. This CDR3 contains 14 residues.

This clone was observed a single time. V and J are TRBV7-2 and TRBJ1-2; D perhaps matches TRBD1 (5 bases). V lost 1 base to trimming and J lost 6 bases, with 18 bases between them. The CDR3 spans 16 residues. Germline V gene data show CDR1 as SGHTA and CDR2 as FQGNSA. The CDR3, as DNA: TGTGCCAGCAGCTTAGGGGGCAGTTGGGGCCGGGATGGCTACACCTTC. Translating it yields CASSLGGSWGRDGYTF.

CDR3 sequence: CASSVHRRNTEAFF. In nucleotides, the CDR3 is TGTGCCAGCAGCGTTCACAGGAGAAACACTGAAGCTTTCTTT. V and J are TRBV3-1 (or the pseudogene TRBV3-2) and TRBJ1-1; D might be TRBD1 (5 bases). The germline V gene has CDR1 LGHDT and CDR2 YNNKEL (reference sequence). This CDR3 contains 14 residues. The V end was cut by 5 bases, the J end by 2 bases, with 12 bases between.

V gene TRBV11-2 combines with J gene TRBJ2-5; perhaps TRBD2 as D (7 bases). There are 17 residues in the CDR3. The germline gives CDR1 SGHAT, CDR2 FQNNGV. V lost 1 base, J lost 2 bases, and 17 bases lay in between. CDR3 DNA sequence: TGTGCCAGCAGCTTAGGTGCAGGGGCGGGGGCTCAAGAGACCCAGTACTTC. This codes for CASSLGAGAGAQETQYF. The full variable domain, completed using reference TRBV11-2 and TRBJ2-5, is EAGVAQSPRYKIIEKRQSVAFWCNPISGHATLYWYQQILGQGPKLLIQFQNNGVVDDSQLPKDRFSAERLKGVDSTLKIQPAKLEDSAVYLCASSLGAGAGAQETQYFGPGTRLLVL.

The chain joins TRBV9 to TRBJ2-3, with D possibly TRBD1 on 5 matching bases. The CDR3 sequence is 15 residues long. Between the trimmed V and J ends, which lost 1 base and 4 bases, there was a span of 13 bases. Germline CDR1 is SGDLS and CDR2 is YYNGEE. CDR3 DNA sequence: TGTGCCAGCAGCGTAACAGGCAGCCTCCCAGATACGCAGTATTTT. This gives the protein CASSVTGSLPDTQYF.